These 7 T cell receptor beta chains were all obtained from the same sample, sequenced in a study of T cell repertoires in cytomegalovirus infection (dated by TCRdb to between 2018 and 2021). The run used an Illumina HiSeq 1500. Using fastp at Q25 and MiXCR, TCRdb reprocessed the public reads and kept productive beta chains. One record per CDR3 amino acid sequence lists the most common genes and DNA. Across this sample there are tens of thousands of distinct CDR3 sequences, with 4% seen only once. Clones ranked in the top ten supply less than 25% of the sample. Sequencing was performed on PBMCs. These receptors all stem from a human donor in good health (CMV status not recorded). Some clones in this sample may be carry-over from other donors' samples.

This clonotype showed up many times. This chain connects TRBV5-3 to TRBJ2-3, with TRBD1 matching 8 bases. TRBV5-3 is marked as an open reading frame, function uncertain. CDR3 length: 15 residues. V lost 8 bases and J lost 1; bases outside the gene matches: 9. CDR3 in DNA: TGTGCCAGCAGCCCAGGACAGGGCCGCACAGATACGCAGTATTTT. Its protein product is CASSPGQGRTDTQYF.

In this sample, this clonotype turned up many times. CDR3 sequence (DNA): TGTGCCAGCAGCCGGACAGGACCTAATCAGCCCCAGCATTTT. The encoded protein is CASSRTGPNQPQHF. V and J are TRBV7-2 and TRBJ1-5, with TRBD1 matching 7 bases. Looked up from germline, CDR1 is SGHTA and CDR2 is FQGNSA. This CDR3 has 14 residues. The J segment lost 4 bases and the V segment lost 5 bases, leaving 5 bases of the junction unmatched. Full variable domain (rest looked up from reference TRBV7-2 and TRBJ1-5): GAGVSQSPSNKVTEKGKDVELRCDPISGHTALYWYRQSLGQGLEFLIYFQGNSAPDKSGLPSDRFSAERTGGSVSTLTIQRTQQEDSAVYLCASSRTGPNQPQHFGDGTRLSIL.

This clonotype came up many times. The gene calls are TRBV7-2 and TRBJ1-1; TRBD1 aligns across 8 bases. Trimming cost V 4 bases and J 4 bases; bases outside gene matches: 5. The CDR3 runs to 14 residues. Germline V gene sequence: CDR1 SGHTA, CDR2 FQGNSA. CDR3 DNA sequence: TGTGCCAGCAGCTCCTGGACAGGGAGCACTGAAGCTTTCTTT. Protein product: CASSSWTGSTEAFF. Drawing the rest from reference TRBV7-2 and TRBJ1-1, the complete variable domain is GAGVSQSPSNKVTEKGKDVELRCDPISGHTALYWYRQSLGQGLEFLIYFQGNSAPDKSGLPSDRFSAERTGGSVSTLTIQRTQQEDSAVYLCASSSWTGSTEAFFGQGTRLTVV.

This clonotype was counted ten times or more. The gene calls are TRBV7-2 and TRBJ2-5; possibly TRBD1 for D (5 bases). This CDR3 has 13 residues. Looked up from germline, CDR1 is SGHTA and CDR2 is FQGNSA. V lost 5 bases, J lost 5 bases, and 12 bases lay in between. CDR3 coding DNA: TGTGCCAGCAGCCTCGGACAACGGGAGACCCAGTACTTC. It specifies CASSLGQRETQYF. The full variable domain, in which reference TRBV7-2 and TRBJ2-5 provide the parts outside the CDR3, is GAGVSQSPSNKVTEKGKDVELRCDPISGHTALYWYRQSLGQGLEFLIYFQGNSAPDKSGLPSDRFSAERTGGSVSTLTIQRTQQEDSAVYLCASSLGQRETQYFGPGTRLLVL.

The CDR3 loop reads CASSLIGLAGPRVEQYF. CDR3 in DNA: TGTGCCAGCAGTTTGATTGGACTAGCGGGGCCCAGGGTCGAGCAGTACTTC. The chain carries TRBV7-2 and TRBJ2-7; 12 bases are shared with TRBD2. J gave up 6 bases and V 6 bases, and 15 bases lay outside the gene matches. CDR1 and CDR2 (germline): SGHTA, FQGNSA. The CDR3 has 17 residues. Complete variable domain (other parts from reference TRBV7-2 and TRBJ2-7): GAGVSQSPSNKVTEKGKDVELRCDPISGHTALYWYRQSLGQGLEFLIYFQGNSAPDKSGLPSDRFSAERTGGSVSTLTIQRTQQEDSAVYLCASSLIGLAGPRVEQYFGPGTRLTVT.

This clonotype was detected only a few times. This sequence joins TRBV2 and TRBJ2-5; D gene ambiguous. The V end was cut by 1 base, the J end by 2 bases, with 8 bases between. Germline-derived CDR1 and CDR2 are SNHLY and FYNNEI. There are 14 residues in the CDR3. The DNA of the CDR3 is TGTGCCAGCAGTGAAGTTTGGTTTCAAGAGACCCAGTACTTC. Translation: CASSEVWFQETQYF.

This clonotype was counted a few times. The rearrangement joins TRBV7-2 to TRBJ1-1; D is undetermined. Germline CDR1 and CDR2: SGHTA and FQGNSA. Between the trimmed V and J ends, which lost 4 bases and 1 base, there was a span of 13 bases. The CDR3 totals 15 residues. CDR3: CASSSRQDSNTEAFF. The CDR3 DNA is TGTGCCAGCAGCTCCAGACAAGACTCGAACACTGAAGCTTTCTTT.